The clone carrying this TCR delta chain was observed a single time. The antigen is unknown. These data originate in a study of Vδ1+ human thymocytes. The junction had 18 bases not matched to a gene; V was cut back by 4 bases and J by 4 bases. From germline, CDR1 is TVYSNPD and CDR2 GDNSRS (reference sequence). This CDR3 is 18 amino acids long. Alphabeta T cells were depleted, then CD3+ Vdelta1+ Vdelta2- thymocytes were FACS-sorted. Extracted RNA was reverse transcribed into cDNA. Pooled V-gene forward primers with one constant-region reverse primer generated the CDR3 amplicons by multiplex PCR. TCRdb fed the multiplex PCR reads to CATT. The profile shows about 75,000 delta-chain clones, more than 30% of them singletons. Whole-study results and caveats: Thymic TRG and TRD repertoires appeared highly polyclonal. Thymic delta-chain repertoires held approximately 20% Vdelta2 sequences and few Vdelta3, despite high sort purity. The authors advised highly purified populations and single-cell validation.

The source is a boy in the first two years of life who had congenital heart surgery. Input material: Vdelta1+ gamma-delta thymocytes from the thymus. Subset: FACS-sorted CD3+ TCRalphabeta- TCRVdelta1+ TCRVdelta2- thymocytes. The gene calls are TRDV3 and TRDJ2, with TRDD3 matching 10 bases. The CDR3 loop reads CASRPPVLGDLSTAQLFF. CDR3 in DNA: TGTGCCTCCCGTCCTCCTGTACTGGGGGATTTATCGACAGCACAACTCTTCTTT.